Listed below are T cell receptor beta chains from one sample, sequenced in a study of OX40 agonist ivuxolimab in advanced cancers. Profiled with immunoSEQ multiplex PCR; TCRdb holds only in-frame clones, not every one. The sample includes 45,000 to 50,000 clones, 79% of them seen just once. The source was CD4+ or CD8+ T cells sorted from blood, collected in a trial of the OX40 agonist ivuxolimab. The receptors here all came from an adult with an advanced solid tumor such as melanoma, head and neck, liver or kidney cancer. CDR3s include the opening cysteine and the closing phenylalanine or tryptophan. D genes are given only for firm matches. Expanded clones get a size class; other rows say once, few or many, or leave the size out.

CDR3	DNA	size	D	V	J
CSINSVNTEAFF	TGCAGTATTAACTCCGTGAACACTGAAGCTTTCTTT	-	-	TRBV29-1	TRBJ1-1
CASRVYNTEAFF	TGTGCCAGCAGGGTATACAACACTGAAGCTTTCTTT	-	-	TRBV28	TRBJ1-1
CASSPEPPGGYEQYF	TGCGCCAGCAGCCCAGAGCCCCCAGGAGGCTACGAGCAGTACTTC	-	-	TRBV5-1	TRBJ2-7
CASSFGIDPEQYF	TGTGCCAGCAGCTTCGGGATAGACCCCGAGCAGTACTTC	-	-	TRBV11-2	TRBJ2-7
CASSIRDSNTGELFF	TGTGCCAGCAGTATACGGGACTCCAACACCGGGGAGCTGTTTTTT	-	-	TRBV6-6	TRBJ2-2
CASSLGSRQGRDEQFF	TGTGCCAGCAGCTTAGGTTCGAGACAGGGGAGGGATGAGCAGTTCTTC	-	-	TRBV13	TRBJ2-1
CASSLGGADGYTF	TGTGCCAGCAGCTTAGGAGGGGCCGATGGCTACACCTTC	-	-	TRBV7-2	TRBJ1-2
CASSYSRVGQPQHF	TGTGCCAGCAGTTACTCCAGGGTGGGTCAGCCCCAGCATTTT	-	-	TRBV6-5	TRBJ1-5
CASRLQGNTDTQYF	TGTGCCAGCAGATTACAGGGAAACACAGATACGCAGTATTTT	-	-	TRBV6-6	TRBJ2-3
CASRPGQGFGIYF	TGTGCCAGCAGACCGGGACAGGGGTTCGGCATATATTTT	few	TRBD1	TRBV6-5	TRBJ1-3
CASSFPGTAGNQPQHF	TGTGCCAGCAGTTTCCCCGGAACAGCTGGCAATCAGCCCCAGCATTTT	-	-	TRBV28	TRBJ1-5
CASSRESTQYF	TGTGCCAGCTCCCGGGAGTCGACCCAGTACTTC	-	-	TRBV7-8	TRBJ2-5
CASSESQQGSYNEQFF	TGTGCCAGCAGTGAATCCCAACAGGGCTCCTACAATGAGCAGTTCTTC	-	-	TRBV6-1	TRBJ2-1